Below are 28 T cell receptor beta chains sequenced from a single sample in a study of beta chain features in type 1 diabetes. Study observations and caveats: Shortening of TCRB CDR3s, moderate but significant, appeared in all four CD4+ subsets of Type 1 diabetes patients.

Their target antigens are unknown. Since all of the isolated RNA was reverse transcribed, expressed TCRB transcripts were what got sequenced. Only in-frame clones appear in the TCRdb table, and some are missing; sequencing was by immunoSEQ multiplex PCR. This sample has hundreds of thousands of clones, with 13% found just once. Material for sequencing was naive CD4+ T cells from blood. The receptors were sampled from a man younger than 35 with type 1 diabetes.

The chain joins TRBV7-6 to TRBJ2-7; the D call may be TRBD1 or TRBD2 (5 bases each). Germline V gives CDR1 SGHVS, CDR2 FNYEAQ. This CDR3 spans 16 amino acids. Trimming pared 1 base from V and 2 bases from J, leaving 15 bases between. CDR3 nucleotide sequence: TGTGCCAGCAGCTTAGATCCTGTGGGGGTAGCCTACGAGCAGTACTTC. Its translation: CASSLDPVGVAYEQYF.

This clone was found a few times. This chain uses TRBV6-5 with TRBJ1-6, with 7 bases identical to TRBD1. V lost 6 bases, J lost 6 bases, and 8 bases stayed unmatched. Germline V gene sequence: CDR1 MNHEY, CDR2 SVGAGI. The CDR3 is 15 amino acids. The CDR3 loop reads CASSLLGQINSPLHF. CDR3 nucleotide sequence: TGTGCCAGCAGCCTTTTGGGACAGATTAATTCACCCCTCCACTTT.

The rearrangement links TRBV29-1 to TRBJ2-7; 7 bases align to TRBD1. CDR1 and CDR2 from the germline V gene are SQVTM and ANQGSEA. The CDR3 runs to 14 residues. V dropped 3 bases and J dropped 0; count of bases not matched to a gene: 5. DNA for the CDR3: TGCAGCGTTGACACTCGGGACAGCTCCTACGAGCAGTACTTC. Translating it yields CSVDTRDSSYEQYF.

The chain recombines TRBV5-8 with TRBJ2-5, with 7 bases fitting TRBD1. Unmatched junction bases numbered 6, after V lost 1 base and J lost 6 bases. This CDR3 has 14 residues. CDR1 SGHTS and CDR2 YDEGEE come from the germline V gene. Written as DNA, the CDR3 is TGTGCCAGCAGCTTGACAGGGACAGTGAAGACCCAGTACTTC. It codes for CASSLTGTVKTQYF.

This clone was seen more than once but under ten times. The chain uses TRBV7-2 and TRBJ2-1; 7 bases agree with TRBD1. Germline V gene data show CDR1 as SGHTA and CDR2 as FQGNSA. The CDR3 has 17 amino acids. V shed 7 bases, J shed 5 bases, and the junction held 17 bases outside the gene matches. CDR3 DNA: TGTGCCAGCACCTACCTGCTCATAGGGGGCCGGCACAATGAGCAGTTCTTC. This translates into CASTYLLIGGRHNEQFF. The full variable domain, with the rest looked up from reference TRBV7-2 and TRBJ2-1, is GAGVSQSPSNKVTEKGKDVELRCDPISGHTALYWYRQSLGQGLEFLIYFQGNSAPDKSGLPSDRFSAERTGGSVSTLTIQRTQQEDSAVYLCASTYLLIGGRHNEQFFGPGTRLTVL.

The chain uses TRBV10-1 and TRBJ2-3; 14 bases are a match to TRBD2. This CDR3 region has 16 residues. Germline V lookup: CDR1 WNHNN, CDR2 SYGVQD (reference sequence). Losses at the gene ends were 6 bases for V and 2 bases for J; bases not matched to a gene: 4. DNA of the CDR3: TGCGCCAGCAGCCAGGGACTAGCGGGGGTCACAGATACGCAGTATTTT. It codes for CASSQGLAGVTDTQYF.

V is TRBV10-3 and J is TRBJ2-1; 8 bases are a match to TRBD2. J lost 0 bases, V lost 6 bases, and 4 bases had no gene match. Germline V lookup: CDR1 ENHRY, CDR2 SYGVKD. CDR3 length: 15 amino acids. CDR3 protein: CAISIAGSSYNEQFF. The DNA of the CDR3 is TGTGCCATCAGCATAGCGGGGAGCTCCTACAATGAGCAGTTCTTC.

This clone was detected only a few times. The chain is built from TRBV5-1 and TRBJ2-1, with TRBD1 matching over 9 bases. V shed 4 bases, J shed 2 bases, and the junction held 4 bases outside the gene matches. The CDR3 consists of 15 residues. In germline, CDR1 is SGHRS, CDR2 YFSETQ. The CDR3 DNA reads TGCGCCAGCAGCCTCAACAGGGGGCCCTACAATGAGCAGTTCTTC. Its protein product is CASSLNRGPYNEQFF. The full variable domain, rest sourced from reference TRBV5-1 and TRBJ2-1, is KAGVTQTPRYLIKTRGQQVTLSCSPISGHRSVSWYQQTPGQGLQFLFEYFSETQRNKGNFPGRFSGRQFSNSRSEMNVSTLELGDSALYLCASSLNRGPYNEQFFGPGTRLTVL.

This chain connects TRBV30 to TRBJ2-7; TRBD2 is a possible D gene (6 bases). The length of the CDR3 is 11 residues. Trimming pared 5 bases from V and 6 bases from J, leaving 11 bases between. The germline gives CDR1 GTSNPN, CDR2 SVGIG (reference sequence). The CDR3 sequence: CAWAQGGEQYF. CDR3 coding DNA: TGTGCCTGGGCTCAGGGAGGCGAGCAGTACTTC.

This clone was counted between two and nine times. The J gene is TRBJ1-4, the V gene TRBV29-1; D is uncertain. V shed 4 bases and J shed 4 bases, with 7 bases lying between them. Germline CDR1 SQVTM, CDR2 ANQGSEA. There are 12 residues in the CDR3. The CDR3 sequence is CSVVGHNEKLFF. CDR3 nucleotides: TGCAGCGTTGTTGGGCATAATGAAAAACTGTTTTTT.

This clone was recorded a few times. The chain is built from TRBV29-1 and TRBJ2-3; D remains unclear. The CDR3 runs 14 residues. V was pared by 6 bases and J by 0 bases, with 13 bases between. Germline V lookup: CDR1 SQVTM, CDR2 ANQGSEA. Here the CDR3 DNA reads TGCAGCGTCCCCAGACACTCTAGCACAGATACGCAGTATTTT. Translating it yields CSVPRHSSTDTQYF.

This clone was detected a few times. The CDR3: CASSQPTYWGREKLFF. The CDR3 nucleotides are TGTGCCAGCAGCCAGCCAACATACTGGGGGCGTGAAAAACTGTTTTTT. The chain uses TRBV14 and TRBJ1-4; D possibly corresponds to TRBD1 (6 bases). CDR1 is SGHDN, CDR2 FVKESK, per germline. Trimming shortened V by 3 bases and J by 7 bases, and 18 bases separated the two germline ends. This CDR3 contains 16 residues. The complete variable domain, with remaining parts taken from reference TRBV14 and TRBJ1-4, reads EAGVTQFPSHSVIEKGQTVTLRCDPISGHDNLYWYRRVMGKEIKFLLHFVKESKQDESGMPNNRFLAERTGGTYSTLKVQPAELEDSGVYFCASSQPTYWGREKLFFGSGTQLSVL.

The rearrangement uses TRBV29-1 and TRBJ2-7; the D gene is possibly TRBD1 (5 bases). The CDR3 contains 12 residues. Germline CDR1 SQVTM, CDR2 ANQGSEA. Trimming stripped 4 bases from V and 5 bases from J, with 12 bases between. The CDR3 DNA reads TGCAGCGTTGGGCTCAGGGTAGACGAGCAGTACTTC. Translating gives CSVGLRVDEQYF.

The chain combines TRBV7-6 with TRBJ2-1; TRBD2 matches at 9 bases. The CDR3 extends over 16 amino acids. The germline V gene has CDR1 SGHVS and CDR2 FNYEAQ. V was clipped by 5 bases and J by 4 bases; unmatched bases: 9. The CDR3 DNA reads TGTGCCAGCAGCCCCCGGGTTAGCGGGGGTTACAATGAGCAGTTCTTC. Translating gives CASSPRVSGGYNEQFF.

In its sample, this clone was seen a few times. The limits of the CDR3 on the DNA are not certain, so only TCRdb's listed CDR3 is given. The chain uses TRBV7-2 and TRBJ1-3. The CDR3 numbers 16 amino acids, ends counted. In germline, CDR1 is SGHTA, CDR2 FQGNSA. The chain's CDR3 is CASSFLWGGLGNTIYF.

This clone was seen a handful of times. V gene TRBV6-5 combines with J gene TRBJ1-6; 8 nucleotides align to TRBD1. The V and J ends lost 4 bases and 7 bases, in that order; junction bases with no gene match: 9. There are 16 residues in the CDR3. CDR1 is MNHEY, CDR2 SVGAGI, per germline. CDR3 nucleotides: TGTGCCAGCAGTTTTTACAACAGGGGGAGAAATTCACCCCTCCACTTT. This sequence encodes CASSFYNRGRNSPLHF.

The rearrangement uses TRBV2 and TRBJ1-5, with no clear D. Germline CDR1 reads SNHLY; CDR2 reads FYNNEI. CDR3 length equals 14 residues. V was clipped by 2 bases and J by 3 bases, with 8 bases between them. The CDR3 nucleotides read TGTGCCAGCAGTGAAATGGATCTCAATCAGCCCCAGCATTTT. It translates to CASSEMDLNQPQHF.

V and J are TRBV20-1 and TRBJ2-1; D not resolved. The V gene lost 8 bases and the J gene lost 7 bases, with 9 bases spanning the gap. CDR1 DFQATT and CDR2 SNEGSKA come from the germline V gene (reference sequence). The CDR3 is 10 amino acids. In DNA, the CDR3 is TGCAGTCCCTATGAAAATGAGCAGTTCTTC. Protein: CSPYENEQFF.

V usage is TRBV2 and J usage is TRBJ2-3, with D perhaps matching TRBD2 (5 bases). CDR1 is SNHLY and CDR2 is FYNNEI in the germline V gene. Trimming removed 7 bases from V and 4 bases from J, with 9 bases in between. CDR3 length: 12 amino acids. CDR3 protein: CASTAGSDTQYF. The DNA of the CDR3 is TGTGCCAGCACGGCGGGCTCAGATACGCAGTATTTT.

For this clone: Within the sample, other DNA sequences also encode this same CDR3. V and J are TRBV27 and TRBJ2-3; no definite D call. The CDR3 has 11 residues. V lost 2 bases to trimming and J lost 4 bases, with 1 base between them. Germline V CDR1 and CDR2: MNHEY, SMNVEV (reference sequence). CDR3 in DNA: TGTGCCAGCAGTTTAGCAGATACGCAGTATTTT. The encoded protein is CASSLADTQYF.

The genes are TRBV28 and TRBJ2-5; the D call may be TRBD1 or TRBD2 (6 bases each). Trimming removed 5 bases from V and 5 bases from J, with 15 bases in between. From germline, CDR1 is MDHEN and CDR2 SYDVKM. This CDR3 has 14 amino acids. The CDR3 DNA sequence: TGTGCCAGCAGTCCCTCGGGGGCTTGGGAGACCCAGTACTTC. Translating gives CASSPSGAWETQYF.

CDR3 residues: CASSESRRGNQPQHF. DNA for the CDR3: TGTGCCAGCAGTGAATCCCGCCGAGGCAATCAGCCCCAGCATTTT. The rearrangement joins TRBV25-1 to TRBJ1-5; D ambiguous. The CDR3 length is 15 residues. The germline V gene has CDR1 MGHDK and CDR2 SYGVNS. Between the trimmed V and J ends, which lost 1 base and 2 bases, there was a span of 9 bases.

V usage is TRBV2 and J usage is TRBJ2-5, with D perhaps matching TRBD1 (5 bases). Trimming shortened V by 3 bases and J by 5 bases, and 13 bases separated the two germline ends. Germline-derived CDR1 and CDR2 are SNHLY and FYNNEI. The CDR3 has 14 amino acids. The CDR3 nucleotides are TGTGCCAGCAGTGATCTGGGTTCAGGGGAGACCCAGTACTTC. Amino acid sequence: CASSDLGSGETQYF.

This clone was seen only a few times. The chain combines TRBV19 with TRBJ1-3; D call uncertain. There are 15 residues in the CDR3. CDR1 and CDR2 (germline): LNHDA, SQIVND (reference sequence). Trimming took 5 bases from V and 2 from J, leaving 13 bases between them. The chain's CDR3 is CASSPDGRPGNTIYF. CDR3 bases: TGTGCCAGTAGTCCGGACGGGCGGCCTGGAAACACCATATATTTT.

CDR3 sequence: CASSRDRVVSNQPQHF. In nucleotides, the CDR3 is TGCGCCAGCAGCCGGGACAGGGTCGTTAGCAATCAGCCCCAGCATTTT. This chain uses TRBV4-1 with TRBJ1-5, with 9 bases that match TRBD1. J lost 0 bases, V lost 4 bases, and 4 bases had no gene match. The length of the CDR3 is 16 residues. Germline CDR1 and CDR2: MGHRA and YSYEKL.

The V gene is TRBV18, the J gene TRBJ1-1; 8 bases are shared with TRBD1. With 4 bases clipped from V and 3 bases from J, the junction kept 7 bases outside the gene matches. CDR1 is KGHSH, CDR2 LQKENI, per germline. The CDR3 sequence is 15 residues long. CDR3 protein: CASSLTGVPDTEAFF. The CDR3 DNA is TGTGCCAGCTCACTGACAGGGGTTCCGGACACTGAAGCTTTCTTT.

The sample holds a few counts of this clone. The V and J genes are TRBV6-5 and TRBJ1-6; 7 bases are a match to TRBD1. CDR3 length: 15 amino acids. Trimming cost V 1 base and J 8 bases; bases outside gene matches: 5. Germline loops: CDR1 MNHEY, CDR2 SVGAGI. The CDR3 region is CASSYYGQADSPLHF. DNA for the CDR3: TGTGCCAGCAGTTACTACGGACAGGCGGATTCACCCCTCCACTTT.

V and J are TRBV5-4 and TRBJ1-1; unclear D gene. Germline assignment: CDR1 SGHNT and CDR2 YYREEE (reference sequence). The CDR3 runs 15 residues. The ends were cut back, 0 bases at V and 2 bases at J, with 11 bases in the middle. The CDR3 DNA sequence: TGTGCCAGCAGCTTGGCCAACGGAGACAACACTGAAGCTTTCTTT. Residues: CASSLANGDNTEAFF.